The 32 T cell receptor beta chains in this list originate from one sample, sequenced in a study of cytotoxic CD8 clonotypes in ibrutinib-treated CLL. Sequencing was performed with immunoSEQ multiplex PCR; in TCRdb, only in-frame clones are kept and a portion is missing. The data hold about 29,000 clones, with 55% to 70% observed a single time. Sequencing used PBMCs, obtained after 24 months of ibrutinib treatment. Receptors were obtained from a human donor with chronic lymphocytic leukemia.

The rearrangement joins TRBV25-1 to TRBJ2-2, with D uncertain. The CDR3 covers 13 residues. Per germline, CDR1 MGHDK and CDR2 SYGVNS. V lost 6 bases to trimming and J lost 4 bases, with 9 bases between them. The CDR3 region has the DNA TGTGCCAGCAGCGGCGTAAGCACCGGGGAGCTGTTTTTT. This codes for CASSGVSTGELFF. The variable domain in full, with the rest retrieved from reference TRBV25-1 and TRBJ2-2, is EADIYQTPRYLVIGTGKKITLECSQTMGHDKMYWYQQDPGMELHLIHYSYGVNSTEKGDLSSESTVSRIRTEHFPLTLESARPSHTSQYLCASSGVSTGELFFGEGSRLTVL.

The rearrangement links TRBV6-5 to TRBJ2-3; the D gene is possibly TRBD2 (5 bases). V was shortened by 7 bases and J by 1 base, with 9 bases between the two germline ends. Germline V gene lookup returns CDR1 MNHEY and CDR2 SVGAGI. CDR3 length equals 13 residues. CDR3 sequence reads: CASTPGGTDTQYF. The CDR3 bases are TGTGCCAGCACCCCCGGGGGCACAGATACGCAGTATTTT.

The J gene is TRBJ2-3, the V gene TRBV28; no firm D call. The CDR3 spans 14 residues. From germline, CDR1 is MDHEN and CDR2 SYDVKM. V was pared by 7 bases and J by 0 bases, with 11 bases between. The CDR3 loop reads CASTRRVSTDTQYF. The CDR3 DNA reads as TGTGCCAGCACTCGTCGCGTTAGCACAGATACGCAGTATTTT.

The chain carries TRBV28 and TRBJ2-7; D remains unclear. Germline CDR1 MDHEN, CDR2 SYDVKM. V was trimmed by 3 bases and J by 7 bases, leaving 13 bases between them. This CDR3 is built from 13 residues. The CDR3 nucleotides read TGTGCCAGCAGTTTGGCTAGAGAGTGGGAGCAGTACTTC. Translating gives CASSLAREWEQYF.

The CDR3 DNA follows: TGTGCCAGCAGCCACCTCGGACAGGGGAGGGCTACGCAGTATTTT. Its protein product is CASSHLGQGRATQYF. V and J are TRBV7-3 and TRBJ2-3, with 9 bases that match TRBD1. V shed 5 bases, J shed 8 bases, and the junction held 11 bases outside the gene matches. Germline assignment: CDR1 SGHTA and CDR2 FQGTGA. The CDR3 spans 15 residues. Full variable domain (outside the CDR3, taken from reference TRBV7-3 and TRBJ2-3): GAGVSQTPSNKVTEKGKYVELRCDPISGHTALYWYRQSLGQGPEFLIYFQGTGAADDSGLPNDRFFAVRPEGSVSTLKIQRTERGDSAVYLCASSHLGQGRATQYFGPGTRLTVL.

This clone was seen more than once but under ten times. V and J are TRBV28 and TRBJ2-2; 12 positions agree with TRBD2. The V segment lost 3 bases and the J segment 2 bases; nucleotides outside the gene matches: 10. Germline assignment: CDR1 MDHEN and CDR2 SYDVKM. The CDR3 sequence is 19 residues long. The CDR3 region has the DNA TGTGCCAGCAGTTTTACCGCGACTAGCGGGGGAGTTAACACCGGGGAGCTGTTTTTT. It specifies CASSFTATSGGVNTGELFF.

CDR3 amino acids: CASRWGGRNTEAFF. The CDR3, as DNA: TGTGCCAGCAGATGGGGGGGACGGAACACTGAAGCTTTCTTT. The genes are TRBV7-2 and TRBJ1-1; D perhaps matches TRBD1 (5 bases). Germline CDR1 and CDR2: SGHTA and FQGNSA. The germline V and J ends were trimmed by 6 bases and 1 base, with 12 bases remaining between them. The CDR3 runs 14 residues.

This clone was recorded a few times. The chain carries TRBV7-2 and TRBJ1-2, with D possibly being TRBD1 (5 bases). The CDR3 runs 13 residues. The germline CDR1 and CDR2 sequences are SGHTA and FQGNSA. The ends were cut back, 2 bases at V and 4 bases at J, with 8 bases in the middle. The DNA for the CDR3 is TGTGCCAGCAGCTTAAGGGGACTCTATGGCTACACCTTC. As protein: CASSLRGLYGYTF. Full variable domain (missing parts from reference TRBV7-2 and TRBJ1-2): GAGVSQSPSNKVTEKGKDVELRCDPISGHTALYWYRQSLGQGLEFLIYFQGNSAPDKSGLPSDRFSAERTGGSVSTLTIQRTQQEDSAVYLCASSLRGLYGYTFGSGTRLTVV.

The genes are TRBV5-5 and TRBJ1-4; no clear D gene. This CDR3 is 13 amino acids long. V gave up 6 bases and J gave up 7 bases, with 13 bases separating them. From germline, CDR1 is SGHKS and CDR2 YYEKEE (reference sequence). Here the CDR3 reads CASTWIVGEKLFF. CDR3 DNA: TGTGCCAGCACATGGATTGTTGGTGAAAAACTGTTTTTT.

For the CDR3, the DNA is TGTGCCAGCAGCGTAGAGATAAACACTGAAGCTTTCTTT. It encodes CASSVEINTEAFF. The J gene is TRBJ1-1, the V gene TRBV9; D gene ambiguous. The CDR3 length is 13 residues. Germline V lookup: CDR1 SGDLS, CDR2 YYNGEE. Trimming removed 0 bases from V and 2 bases from J, with 5 bases in between.

This rearrangement joins TRBV18 to TRBJ2-7; D remains unclear. The CDR3 is made up of 15 amino acids. Trimming took 0 bases from V and 5 from J, leaving 14 bases between them. CDR1 is KGHSH, CDR2 LQKENI, per germline. The CDR3 DNA is TGTGCCAGCTCACCACCGTCTTCCTCAGGCGACGAGCAGTACTTC. Translated, it gives CASSPPSSSGDEQYF.

The chain couples TRBV5-4 to TRBJ2-5; 8 bases line up with TRBD2. The V segment lost 0 bases and the J segment 5 bases; nucleotides outside the gene matches: 9. Germline V gene data show CDR1 as SGHNT and CDR2 as YYREEE (reference sequence). This CDR3 region has 16 residues. The chain's CDR3 is CASSLVGRGDTETQYF. The CDR3 region has the DNA TGTGCCAGCAGCTTGGTGGGGCGGGGGGATACGGAGACCCAGTACTTC.

Here the CDR3 DNA reads TGTGCCAGCTCACATGCCCTCCCGGGTGTCGACGAGCAGTACTTC. Translation gives CASSHALPGVDEQYF. This chain joins TRBV18 and TRBJ2-7; the D is unclear. This CDR3 is 15 amino acids long. The V end lost 4 bases, the J end lost 5 bases, and 18 bases lay between the germline ends. Germline CDR1 reads KGHSH; CDR2 reads LQKENI.

The V gene is TRBV2, the J gene TRBJ1-2; possibly TRBD1 for D (5 bases). The germline CDR1 and CDR2 sequences are SNHLY and FYNNEI. Deletions cut 2 bases from V and 8 bases from J, with 21 bases between. This CDR3 contains 16 residues. CDR3 amino acids: CASSENAVGGEDGYTF. CDR3 bases: TGTGCCAGCAGTGAAAATGCGGTCGGAGGGGAAGACGGCTACACCTTC.

The chain links TRBV10-2 to TRBJ1-5; 8 positions agree with TRBD1. V shed 6 bases and J 3 bases; nucleotides not matched to a gene: 7. Germline V gives CDR1 WSHSY, CDR2 SAAADI. This CDR3 region has 15 residues. The CDR3 here is CASREQGEVNQPQHF. The DNA of the CDR3 is TGCGCCAGCAGAGAACAGGGGGAGGTCAATCAGCCCCAGCATTTT.

The CDR3 DNA sequence: TGTGCCAGCAGCAGGAGGGGTGGCGATACGCAGTATTTT. Its protein is CASSRRGGDTQYF. The V gene is TRBV7-9, the J gene TRBJ2-3; D perhaps matches TRBD2 (6 bases). CDR1 and CDR2 (germline): SEHNR, FQNEAQ (reference sequence). The V end lost 5 bases, the J end lost 6 bases, and 12 bases lay between the germline ends. The CDR3 consists of 13 residues.

This clone was observed a few times. This rearrangement joins TRBV28 to TRBJ1-1; D is ambiguous. The germline V gene encodes CDR1 MDHEN and CDR2 SYDVKM. Trimming removed 2 bases from V and 6 bases from J, with 10 bases in between. The CDR3 covers 13 residues. The DNA for the CDR3 is TGTGCCAGCAGTTTAGGGGAACTTCCTGAAGCTTTCTTT. The encoded protein is CASSLGELPEAFF.

The chain has TRBV4-3 and TRBJ1-4; 7 bases match TRBD1. Germline V gene sequence: CDR1 LGHNA, CDR2 YSLEER. The length of the CDR3 is 19 residues. V dropped 4 bases and J dropped 0; count of bases not matched to a gene: 14. CDR3 protein: CASSPRLAVGTATNEKLFF. The DNA of the CDR3 is TGCGCCAGCAGCCCTAGGTTGGCAGTGGGGACAGCAACTAATGAAAAACTGTTTTTT.

The genes are TRBV30 and TRBJ2-3, with 8 bases lining up with TRBD2. Unmatched junction bases numbered 6, after V lost 3 bases and J lost 4 bases. This CDR3 is built from 14 residues. Germline V CDR1 and CDR2: GTSNPN, SVGIG (reference sequence). Here the CDR3 DNA reads TGTGCCTGGAGCCCCGGACTAGCCGCAGATACGCAGTATTTT. This sequence encodes CAWSPGLAADTQYF.

This clone was seen only once. The J gene is TRBJ1-1, the V gene TRBV19, with TRBD1 as a possible D gene (6 bases). The germline V and J ends were trimmed by 5 bases and 5 bases, with 15 bases remaining between them. The CDR3 runs 14 residues. Germline V lookup: CDR1 LNHDA, CDR2 SQIVND (reference sequence). CDR3 sequence reads: CASSSQQGRTEAFF. Here the CDR3 DNA reads TGTGCCAGTAGTTCCCAGCAGGGGCGTACTGAAGCTTTCTTT.

This clone has just one count. This sequence joins TRBV25-1 and TRBJ2-5, with D possibly being TRBD1 (6 bases). Trimming removed 2 bases at V and 5 bases at J, with 9 bases between. The CDR3 sequence is 13 residues long. Germline loops: CDR1 MGHDK, CDR2 SYGVNS. In nucleotides, the CDR3 is TGTGCCAGCAGTGAACCCAGGGGTGAGACCCAGTACTTC. This sequence encodes CASSEPRGETQYF.

This clone has a count of ten or more. The chain combines TRBV2 with TRBJ2-5; a weak D match, TRBD2 (7 bases). Trimming stripped 8 bases from V and 1 base from J, with 17 bases between. This CDR3 contains 15 residues. Germline V gene sequence: CDR1 SNHLY, CDR2 FYNNEI. CDR3 nucleotide sequence: TGTGCCAGCGGCGGTAGGGGGGGTATCCAAGAGACCCAGTACTTC. It specifies CASGGRGGIQETQYF.

The chain employs TRBV5-5 and TRBJ2-2; weak D call: TRBD1 (6 bases). The CDR3 runs 16 residues. V was trimmed by 0 bases and J by 5 bases, leaving 14 bases between them. From germline, CDR1 is SGHKS and CDR2 YYEKEE (reference sequence). The CDR3 bases are TGTGCCAGCAGCTTGGCCAGGGGCGCTGGGACCGGGGAGCTGTTTTTT. Protein product: CASSLARGAGTGELFF.

This chain joins TRBV5-1 and TRBJ2-3; 9 nucleotides match TRBD2. This CDR3 has 15 residues. Germline lookup yields CDR1 SGHRS and CDR2 YFSETQ. V gave up 6 bases and J gave up 3 bases; unmatched junction bases: 8. The CDR3 nucleotides are TGCGCCAGCACCCTGGCGGGGGGGTTGACAGATACGCAGTATTTT. Translation gives CASTLAGGLTDTQYF. Variable domain in full (rest from reference TRBV5-1 and TRBJ2-3): KAGVTQTPRYLIKTRGQQVTLSCSPISGHRSVSWYQQTPGQGLQFLFEYFSETQRNKGNFPGRFSGRQFSNSRSEMNVSTLELGDSALYLCASTLAGGLTDTQYFGPGTRLTVL.

This clone was observed a handful of times. V is TRBV30 and J is TRBJ1-1; D is undetermined. This CDR3 is 13 amino acids long. V was cut by 0 bases and J by 1 base, with 6 bases left in between. Per the germline V gene, CDR1 is GTSNPN and CDR2 is SVGIG (reference sequence). Here the CDR3 DNA reads TGTGCCTGGAGTGTAATGCAGAACACTGAAGCTTTCTTT. As protein: CAWSVMQNTEAFF.

The rearrangement links TRBV28 to TRBJ1-4; D is possibly TRBD1 (6 bases). Trimming pared 5 bases from V and 5 bases from J, leaving 12 bases between. The germline V gene has CDR1 MDHEN and CDR2 SYDVKM. This CDR3 is built from 14 residues. The CDR3 region has the DNA TGTGCCAGCAGTGGAACAGGGAGAAATGAAAAACTGTTTTTT. Its translation is CASSGTGRNEKLFF.

The chain links TRBV10-1 to TRBJ2-3; no clear D. With 4 bases removed from V and 6 bases from J, the gap between germline ends came to 14 bases. Germline CDR1 reads WNHNN; CDR2 reads SYGVQD (reference sequence). The length of the CDR3 is 14 residues. The CDR3 nucleotides read TGCGCCAGCAGTGTGGACCCACTCTCGGATACGCAGTATTTT. This gives the protein CASSVDPLSDTQYF.

V usage is TRBV11-2 and J usage is TRBJ2-7; tentatively, D is TRBD1 (6 bases). The CDR3 length is 14 residues. V dropped 5 bases and J dropped 7 bases, with 18 bases sitting between them. Germline V gene data show CDR1 as SGHAT and CDR2 as FQNNGV. CDR3 protein: CASSLVHARGEQYF. The CDR3 DNA reads as TGTGCCAGCAGCCTAGTCCATGCTAGGGGGGAGCAGTACTTC.

The count of this clone is one. This chain links TRBV7-8 with TRBJ1-5; no firm D call. This CDR3 has 13 residues. V lost 6 bases to trimming and J lost 8 bases, with 14 bases between them. Germline CDR1 SGHVS, CDR2 FQNEAQ. The CDR3 nucleotides read TGTGCCAGCAGTCCCAGCGTAGTTGAGCCCCAGCATTTT. Its translation is CASSPSVVEPQHF.

The CDR3 DNA sequence: TGTGCCAGCAGTGCAATGTTCCGGGACGCCAAGTATTTT. Amino acids: CASSAMFRDAKYF. The chain recombines TRBV6-1 with TRBJ2-3, with D perhaps TRBD1 or TRBD2 (5 bases each). Germline V gene data show CDR1 as MNHNS and CDR2 as SASEGT. Trimming removed 4 bases from V and 13 bases from J, with 18 bases in between. CDR3 size: 13 residues.

V and J are TRBV7-6 and TRBJ2-3, with TRBD2 identical over 7 bases. The junction had 5 bases not matched to a gene; V was cut back by 5 bases and J by 6 bases. CDR3 size: 13 residues. Germline assignment: CDR1 SGHVS and CDR2 FNYEAQ. The CDR3, as DNA: TGTGCCAGCAGCCGGAGACTAGCCGATACGCAGTATTTT. Its protein is CASSRRLADTQYF.

The chain has TRBV6-5 and TRBJ2-7; perhaps TRBD1 as D (6 bases). This CDR3 is built from 14 residues. Germline V gives CDR1 MNHEY, CDR2 SVGAGI. The ends were cut back, 6 bases at V and 0 bases at J, with 12 bases in the middle. CDR3 loop: CASRVRGSSYEQYF. As DNA, the CDR3 is TGTGCCAGCAGAGTGAGGGGGAGCTCCTACGAGCAGTACTTC.